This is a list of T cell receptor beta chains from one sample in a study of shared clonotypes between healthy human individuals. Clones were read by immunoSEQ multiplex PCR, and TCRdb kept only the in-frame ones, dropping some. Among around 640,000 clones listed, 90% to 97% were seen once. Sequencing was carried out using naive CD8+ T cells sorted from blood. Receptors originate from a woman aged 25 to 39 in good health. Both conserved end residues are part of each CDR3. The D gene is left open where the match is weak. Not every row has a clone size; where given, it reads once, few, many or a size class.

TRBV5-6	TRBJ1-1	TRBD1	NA	TGTGCCAGCAGCTGGACAGGGGAAGCTTTCTTT	CASSWTGEAFF
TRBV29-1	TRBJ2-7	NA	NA	TGCAGCGTTGAGGGGGCATACTACGAGCAGTACTTC	CSVEGAYYEQYF
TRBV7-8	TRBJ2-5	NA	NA	TGTGCCAGCAGCCCCTGGGTCAGGCCTCCACAAGAGACCCAGTACTTC	CASSPWVRPPQETQYF
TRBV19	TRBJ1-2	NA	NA	TGTGCCAGTAGTAGTACAGAGACTAACTATGGCTACACCTTC	CASSSTETNYGYTF
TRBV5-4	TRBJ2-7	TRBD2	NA	TGTGCCAGCAGCCCCAGAGCGGGAAGGGGCTACGAGCAGTACTTC	CASSPRAGRGYEQYF
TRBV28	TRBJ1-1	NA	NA	TGTGCCAGCAGAGTTAAACCGGAGACTGAAGCTTTCTTT	CASRVKPETEAFF
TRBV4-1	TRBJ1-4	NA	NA	TGCGCCAGCAGCAGGGTTGCAACTAATGAAAAACTGTTTTTT	CASSRVATNEKLFF
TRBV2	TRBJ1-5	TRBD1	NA	TGTGCCAGCAGTGATATCCCCCGCGGGACAGGCAATCAGCCCCAGCATTTT	CASSDIPRGTGNQPQHF
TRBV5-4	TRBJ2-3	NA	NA	TGTGCCAGCAGCTTGGTAGCAGATACGCAGTATTTT	CASSLVADTQYF
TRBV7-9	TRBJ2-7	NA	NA	TGTGCCAGCAGCTCTCAACAGAACAAATACGAGCAGTACTTC	CASSSQQNKYEQYF
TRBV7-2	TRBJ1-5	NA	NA	TGTGCCAGCAGCTTCCTAGACAGCTTCAATCAGCCCCAGCATTTT	CASSFLDSFNQPQHF
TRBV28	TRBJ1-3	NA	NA	TGTGCCAGCAGTCTAAGGGGGGCCCTACTGTCATCTGGAAACACCATATATTTT	CASSLRGALLSSGNTIYF
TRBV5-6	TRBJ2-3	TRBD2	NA	TGTGCCAGCAGCCCAGGACTAGCGGGAGAACGACCAGATACGCAGTATTTT	CASSPGLAGERPDTQYF
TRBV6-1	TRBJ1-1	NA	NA	TGTGCCAGCGGGGACTTGGGTACTGAAGCTTTCTTT	CASGDLGTEAFF
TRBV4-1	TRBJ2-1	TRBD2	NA	TGCGCCAGCAGCTACAGGACTAGGAACAATGAGCAGTTCTTC	CASSYRTRNNEQFF
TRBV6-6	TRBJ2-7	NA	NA	TGTGCCAGCAGTTACTGGGTGGGAGAAGGAGAGCAGTACTTC	CASSYWVGEGEQYF
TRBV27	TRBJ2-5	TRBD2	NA	TGTGCCAGCAGCCGCGGGAGCGACCAAGAGACCCAGTACTTC	CASSRGSDQETQYF
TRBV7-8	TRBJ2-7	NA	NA	TGTGCCAGCAGCCACGAACCCGGTTACTCCTACGAGCAGTACTTC	CASSHEPGYSYEQYF
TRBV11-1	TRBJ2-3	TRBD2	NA	TGTGCCAGCAGCTTTCGGCGGGAGGGCCGCACAGATACGCAGTATTTT	CASSFRREGRTDTQYF
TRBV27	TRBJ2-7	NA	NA	TGTGCCAGCAGTTTTGGACAGACCTACGAGCAGTACTTC	CASSFGQTYEQYF
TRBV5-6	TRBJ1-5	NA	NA	TGTGCCAGCAGCTTGGCGGGGGGGGATCAGCCCCAGCATTTT	CASSLAGGDQPQHF
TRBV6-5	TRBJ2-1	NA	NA	TGTGCCAGCAGTTACTCACACTACAATGAGCAGTTCTTC	CASSYSHYNEQFF
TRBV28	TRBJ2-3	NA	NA	TGTGCCAGCATCACTCGGGGGCGGCCTTTCACAGATACGCAGTATTTT	CASITRGRPFTDTQYF
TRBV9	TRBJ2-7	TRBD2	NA	TGTGCCAGCAGCCCCCGTAGCGGGACGGGCGAGCAGTACTTC	CASSPRSGTGEQYF
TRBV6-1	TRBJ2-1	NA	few	TGTGCCAGCAGTGAAAGTTGGGGGGTCCCTAATGAGCAGTTCTTC	CASSESWGVPNEQFF
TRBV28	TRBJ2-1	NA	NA	TGTGCCAGCAGTTTATCCAGTCAGGAGGAGTTCTTC	CASSLSSQEEFF
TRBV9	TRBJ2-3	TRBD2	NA	TGTGCCAGCAGCGTAGACTGGGGACTAGCGGGAGGCCGGGAGACGCAGTATTTT	CASSVDWGLAGGRETQYF
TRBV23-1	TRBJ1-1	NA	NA	TGCGCCAGCAGTCAATCGAACATGAACACTGAAGCTTTCTTT	CASSQSNMNTEAFF
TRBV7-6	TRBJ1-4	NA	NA	TGTGCCAGCAGCTTAGCGGTCAATGAAAAACTGTTTTTT	CASSLAVNEKLFF
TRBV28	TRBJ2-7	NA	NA	TGTGCCAGCAGCCAAATAGGGGAAAATGAGTACGAGCAGTACTTC	CASSQIGENEYEQYF
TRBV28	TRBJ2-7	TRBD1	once	TGTGCCAGCACCCCTGGGACAGCTCGGGCCTACGAGCAGTACTTC	CASTPGTARAYEQYF
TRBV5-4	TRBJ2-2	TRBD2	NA	TGTGCCAGCAGCGGAGTAGCGGGCCTTCCGAACACCGGGGAGCTGTTTTTT	CASSGVAGLPNTGELFF
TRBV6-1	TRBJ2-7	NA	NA	TGTGCCGCTGTGCCACTGGGGGTCTCCGACTACGAGCAGTACTTC	CAAVPLGVSDYEQYF
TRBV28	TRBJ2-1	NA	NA	TGTGCCAGCAGTTTTCTAATCTCCTACAATGAGCAGTTCTTC	CASSFLISYNEQFF
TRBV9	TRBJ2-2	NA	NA	TGTGCCAGCAGCGGCAGGGAGGCCGGGGAGCTGTTTTTT	CASSGREAGELFF
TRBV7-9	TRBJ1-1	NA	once	TGTGCCAGCATTCCTAACCCCGGAACTGAAGCTTTCTTT	CASIPNPGTEAFF
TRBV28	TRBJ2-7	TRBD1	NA	TGTGCCAGCAAACAGGGGAACTCCTACGAGCAGTACTTC	CASKQGNSYEQYF
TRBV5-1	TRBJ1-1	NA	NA	TGCGCCAGCAGCTTGTCCAGAATGAACACTGAAGCTTTCTTT	CASSLSRMNTEAFF
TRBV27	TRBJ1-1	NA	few	TGTGCCAGCCGCCTCGGGGCCATACAGAACACTGAAGCTTTCTTT	CASRLGAIQNTEAFF
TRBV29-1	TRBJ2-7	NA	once	TGCAGCGTTGAAGTACAGGGAATGGGCTACGAGCAGTACTTC	CSVEVQGMGYEQYF
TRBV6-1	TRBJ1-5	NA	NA	TGTGCCAGCAGTGAACCCGGATATAGCAATCAGCCCCAGCATTTT	CASSEPGYSNQPQHF
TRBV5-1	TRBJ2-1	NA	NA	TGCGCCAGCAGCTTGTCGATTGTAGAGCAGTTCTTC	CASSLSIVEQFF
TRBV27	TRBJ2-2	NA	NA	TGTGCCAGCAGTTTACACTATCTGGAAGAGCTGTTTTTT	CASSLHYLEELFF
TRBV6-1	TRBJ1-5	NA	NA	TGTGCCAGCGGGTTGGGGGCCCAGCATTTT	CASGLGAQHF
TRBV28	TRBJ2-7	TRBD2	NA	TGTGCCAGCAGTTTTCTGCGGGAGGGCTCCGAGCAGTACTTC	CASSFLREGSEQYF
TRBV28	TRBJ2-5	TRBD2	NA	TGTGCCAGCAGTCAGGGACTAGGGCCACAAGAGACCCAGTACTTC	CASSQGLGPQETQYF
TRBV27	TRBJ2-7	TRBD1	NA	TGTGCCAGCAGTTTATCGGCCGGGACAGGGACGGACGAGCAGTACTTC	CASSLSAGTGTDEQYF
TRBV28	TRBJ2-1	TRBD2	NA	TGTGCCAGCAGTTTAGTCCCAGCGGGAGGGCCGGGGTATGAGCAGTTCTTC	CASSLVPAGGPGYEQFF
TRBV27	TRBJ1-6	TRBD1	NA	TGTGCCAGCAGTTCGACAGGGGTCAGCTCACCCCTCCACTTT	CASSSTGVSSPLHF
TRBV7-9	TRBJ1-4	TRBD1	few	TGTGCCAGCAGCTTAGGACAGGGACGGGAAAAACTGTTTTTT	CASSLGQGREKLFF
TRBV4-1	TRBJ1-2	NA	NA	TGCGCCAGCAGCCAAGTAACCAGGGAAGGAAGCTACACCTTC	CASSQVTREGSYTF
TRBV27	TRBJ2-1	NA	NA	TGTGCCAGCAGTTTGACCACAACCTCCTACAATGAGCAGTTCTTC	CASSLTTTSYNEQFF
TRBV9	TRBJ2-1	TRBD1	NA	TGTGCCAGCAGCGTAGAGCGGGACAGGGGTGGCAATGAGCAGTTCTTC	CASSVERDRGGNEQFF
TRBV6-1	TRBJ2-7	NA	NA	TGTGCCAGCAGTGACACTAGTGACGAGCAGTACTTC	CASSDTSDEQYF
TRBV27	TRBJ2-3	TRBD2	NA	TGTGCCAGCAGTTCTTCACTAGCGGAAACCACAGATACGCAGTATTTT	CASSSSLAETTDTQYF